This entry features one T cell receptor (beta chain) sequence. Its antigen remains unidentified. The data stem from a study of cytomegalovirus exposure and HLA in healthy donors. Overall study findings and caveats: Some 17,000 TCR beta sequences were associated with HLA alleles at 0.05 false discovery rate in a later analysis. An analysis that came later showed most CMV-associated TCR beta chains appearing HLA-restricted. Excluded were some V segments that proved indistinguishable, including TRBV6-2 and TRBV6-3.

In the PCR, 60 Vbeta and 13 Jbeta primers were used. Produced via immunoSEQ multiplex PCR; TCRdb's table is partial and in-frame only. The repertoire holds roughly 100,000 clones, with 65% to 80% as singletons. V lost 3 bases and J lost 5, with 19 bases in between. This CDR3 is built from 17 residues. CDR1 MGHRA and CDR2 YSYEKL come from the germline V gene. Sequencing input: PBMCs. The rearrangement joins TRBV4-1 to TRBJ1-4; maybe TRBD1 (6 bases). This receptor was obtained from a male donor in good health and CMV-seronegative. The DNA of the CDR3 is TGCGCCAGCAGCCATTTCACAGGGTTGACACTCAATGAAAAACTGTTTTTT. It translates to CASSHFTGLTLNEKLFF.